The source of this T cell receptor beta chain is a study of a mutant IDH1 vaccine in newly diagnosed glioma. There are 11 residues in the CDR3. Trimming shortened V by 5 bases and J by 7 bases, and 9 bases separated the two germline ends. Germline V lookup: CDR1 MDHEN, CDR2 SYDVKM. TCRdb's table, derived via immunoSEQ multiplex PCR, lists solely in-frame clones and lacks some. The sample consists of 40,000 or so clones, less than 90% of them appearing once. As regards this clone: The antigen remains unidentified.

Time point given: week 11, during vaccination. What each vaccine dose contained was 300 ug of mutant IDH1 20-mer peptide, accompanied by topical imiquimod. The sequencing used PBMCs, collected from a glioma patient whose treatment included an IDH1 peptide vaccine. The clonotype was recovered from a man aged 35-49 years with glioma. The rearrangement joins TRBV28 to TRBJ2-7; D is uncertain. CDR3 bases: TGTGCCAGCAGTCCCGGGCGTGAGCAGTACTTC. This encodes CASSPGREQYF.